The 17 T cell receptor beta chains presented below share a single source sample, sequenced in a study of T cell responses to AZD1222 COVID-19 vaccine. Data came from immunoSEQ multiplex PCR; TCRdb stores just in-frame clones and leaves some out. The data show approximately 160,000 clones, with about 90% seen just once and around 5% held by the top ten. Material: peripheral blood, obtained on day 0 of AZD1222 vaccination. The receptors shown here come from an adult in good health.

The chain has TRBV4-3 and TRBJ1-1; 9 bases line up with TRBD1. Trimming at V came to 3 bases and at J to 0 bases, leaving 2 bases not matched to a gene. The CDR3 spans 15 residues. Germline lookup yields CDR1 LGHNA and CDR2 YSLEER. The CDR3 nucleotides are TGCGCCAGCAGCCAGGGACAGGGCTTGAACACTGAAGCTTTCTTT. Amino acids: CASSQGQGLNTEAFF.

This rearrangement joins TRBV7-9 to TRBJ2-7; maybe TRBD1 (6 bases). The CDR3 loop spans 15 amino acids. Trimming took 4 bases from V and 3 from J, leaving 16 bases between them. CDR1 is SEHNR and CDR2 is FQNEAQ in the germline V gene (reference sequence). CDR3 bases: TGTGCCAGCAGCTCCTTCCAGCAGGGGAACTACGAGCAGTACTTC. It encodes CASSSFQQGNYEQYF.

The chain's CDR3 is CASSITLGAEAFF. CDR3 DNA: TGTGCCAGTAGTATAACACTAGGGGCTGAAGCTTTCTTT. The chain recombines TRBV19 with TRBJ1-1; D possibly corresponds to TRBD1 (5 bases). Germline values: CDR1 LNHDA, CDR2 SQIVND (reference sequence). CDR3 length equals 13 residues. Trimming cost V 2 bases and J 6 bases, with 10 bases left between them. The variable domain in full, with the rest retrieved from reference TRBV19 and TRBJ1-1, is DGGITQSPKYLFRKEGQNVTLSCEQNLNHDAMYWYRQDPGQGLRLIYYSQIVNDFQKGDIAEGYSVSREKKESFPLTVTSAQKNPTAFYLCASSITLGAEAFFGQGTRLTVV.

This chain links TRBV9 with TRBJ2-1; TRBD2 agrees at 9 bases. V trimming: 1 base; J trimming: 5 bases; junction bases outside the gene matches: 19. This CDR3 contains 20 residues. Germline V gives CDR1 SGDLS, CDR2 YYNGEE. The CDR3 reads CASSVTPPVSSGSPHNEQFF. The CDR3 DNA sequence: TGTGCCAGCAGCGTAACCCCCCCCGTGAGTAGCGGGAGCCCCCACAATGAGCAGTTCTTC. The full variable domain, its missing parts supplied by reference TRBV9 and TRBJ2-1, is DSGVTQTPKHLITATGQRVTLRCSPRSGDLSVYWYQQSLDQGLQFLIQYYNGEERAKGNILERFSAQQFPDLHSELNLSSLELGDSALYFCASSVTPPVSSGSPHNEQFFGPGTRLTVL.

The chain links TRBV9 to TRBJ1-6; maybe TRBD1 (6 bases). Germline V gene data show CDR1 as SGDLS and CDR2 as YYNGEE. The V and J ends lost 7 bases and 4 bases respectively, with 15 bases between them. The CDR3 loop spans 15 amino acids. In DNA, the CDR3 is TGTGCCAGCCTTTGGCAGGGACAATATAATTCACCCCTCCACTTT. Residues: CASLWQGQYNSPLHF.

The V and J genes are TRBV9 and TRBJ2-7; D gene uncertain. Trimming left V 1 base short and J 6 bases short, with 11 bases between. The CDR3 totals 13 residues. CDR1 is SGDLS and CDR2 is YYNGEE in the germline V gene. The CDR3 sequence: CASSVLSVGEQYF. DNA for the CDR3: TGTGCCAGCAGCGTATTGTCGGTGGGCGAGCAGTACTTC.

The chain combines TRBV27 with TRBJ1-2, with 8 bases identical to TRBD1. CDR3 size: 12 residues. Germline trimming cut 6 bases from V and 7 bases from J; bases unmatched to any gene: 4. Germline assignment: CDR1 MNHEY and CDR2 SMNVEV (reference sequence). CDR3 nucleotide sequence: TGTGCCAGCAGCCGGACAGGGTTTGGCTACACCTTC. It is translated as CASSRTGFGYTF.

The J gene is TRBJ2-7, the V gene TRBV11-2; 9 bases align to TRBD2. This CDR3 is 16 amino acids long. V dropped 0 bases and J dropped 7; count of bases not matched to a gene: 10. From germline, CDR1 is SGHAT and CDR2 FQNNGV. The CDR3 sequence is CASSLEAGLALGEQYF. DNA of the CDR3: TGTGCCAGCAGCTTAGAGGCGGGACTAGCCTTGGGGGAGCAGTACTTC. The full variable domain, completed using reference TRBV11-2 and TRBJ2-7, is EAGVAQSPRYKIIEKRQSVAFWCNPISGHATLYWYQQILGQGPKLLIQFQNNGVVDDSQLPKDRFSAERLKGVDSTLKIQPAKLEDSAVYLCASSLEAGLALGEQYFGPGTRLTVT.

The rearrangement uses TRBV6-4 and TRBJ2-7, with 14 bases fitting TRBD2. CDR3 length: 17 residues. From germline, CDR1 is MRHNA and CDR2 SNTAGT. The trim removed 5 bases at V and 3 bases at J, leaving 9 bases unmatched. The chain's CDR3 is CASSRPGLAGVIYEQYF. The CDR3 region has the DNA TGTGCCAGCAGTAGGCCGGGACTAGCGGGAGTGATCTACGAGCAGTACTTC.

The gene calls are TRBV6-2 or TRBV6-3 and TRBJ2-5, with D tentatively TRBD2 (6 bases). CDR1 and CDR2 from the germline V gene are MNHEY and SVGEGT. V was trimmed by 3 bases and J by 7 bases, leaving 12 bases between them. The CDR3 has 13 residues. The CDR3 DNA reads TGTGCCAGCAGTTATCGACTAGTGGGGACCCAGTACTTC. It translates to CASSYRLVGTQYF.

CDR3 nucleotide sequence: TGTGCCAGCAGCGTAGGTGGTAACCTAGGGGATACGCAGTATTTT. Translating gives CASSVGGNLGDTQYF. The V call is TRBV9, the J call TRBJ2-3; unclear D gene. The ends were cut back, 0 bases at V and 6 bases at J, with 14 bases in the middle. The CDR3 is 15 residues long. Germline CDR1 SGDLS, CDR2 YYNGEE.

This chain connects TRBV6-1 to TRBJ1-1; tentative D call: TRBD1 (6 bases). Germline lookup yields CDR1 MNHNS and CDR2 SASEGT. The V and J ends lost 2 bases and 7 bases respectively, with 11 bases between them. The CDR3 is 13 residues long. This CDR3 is CASSEQGSGEAFF. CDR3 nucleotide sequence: TGTGCCAGCAGTGAACAGGGGTCAGGTGAAGCTTTCTTT.

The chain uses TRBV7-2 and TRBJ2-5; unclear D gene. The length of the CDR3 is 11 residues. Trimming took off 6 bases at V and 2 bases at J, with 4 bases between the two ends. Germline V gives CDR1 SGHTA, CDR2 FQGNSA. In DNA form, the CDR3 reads TGTGCCAGCAGACTACAAGAGACCCAGTACTTC. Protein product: CASRLQETQYF.

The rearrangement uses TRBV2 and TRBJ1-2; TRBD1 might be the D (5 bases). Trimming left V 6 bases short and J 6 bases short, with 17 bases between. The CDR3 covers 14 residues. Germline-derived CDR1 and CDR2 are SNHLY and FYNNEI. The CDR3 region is CASRWQGGPNGYTF. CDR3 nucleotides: TGTGCCAGCAGGTGGCAGGGAGGGCCAAATGGCTACACCTTC.

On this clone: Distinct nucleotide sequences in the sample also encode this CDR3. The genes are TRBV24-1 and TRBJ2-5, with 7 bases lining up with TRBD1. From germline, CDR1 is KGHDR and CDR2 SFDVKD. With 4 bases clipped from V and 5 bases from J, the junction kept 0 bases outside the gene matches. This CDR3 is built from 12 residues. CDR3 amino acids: CATSDRGETQYF. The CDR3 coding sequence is TGTGCCACCAGTGACAGGGGGGAGACCCAGTACTTC.

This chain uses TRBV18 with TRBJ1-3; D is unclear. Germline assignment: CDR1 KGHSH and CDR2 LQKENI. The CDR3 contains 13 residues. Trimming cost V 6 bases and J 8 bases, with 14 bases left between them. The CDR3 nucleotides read TGTGCCAGCTCCCCCGGGAGGACGGACACCATATATTTT. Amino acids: CASSPGRTDTIYF.

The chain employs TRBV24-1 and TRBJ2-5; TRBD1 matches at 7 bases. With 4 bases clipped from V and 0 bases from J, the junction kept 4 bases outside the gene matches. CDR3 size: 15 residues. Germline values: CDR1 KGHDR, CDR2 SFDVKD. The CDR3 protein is CATSDPGQNQETQYF. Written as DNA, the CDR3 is TGTGCCACCAGTGACCCGGGACAGAACCAAGAGACCCAGTACTTC.